Listed below are T cell receptor beta chains from one sample, sequenced in a study of shared clonotypes between healthy human individuals. Libraries were prepared by immunoSEQ multiplex PCR; TCRdb keeps only in-frame clonotypes and omits some of them. Here the sample spans about 1.1 million clones, about 80% being singletons. Specimen: memory CD4+ T cells from PBMCs. These receptors all come from a man between 18 and 29 years old in good health. Some clones in this sample may be carry-over from other donors' samples. The CDR3 runs from the conserved cysteine through the conserved F or W. The D gene is left open where the match is weak. Some rows mark clone size as missing; the rest say once, few, many or name a class of expanded clone.

TRBD2,TRBV5-1,NA,TRBJ2-1,CASSSVEGRGNEQFF,TGCGCCAGCAGCTCGGTGGAGGGGAGGGGCAATGAGCAGTTCTTC
NA,TRBV5-5,NA,TRBJ1-3,CASSPKDSSGNTIYF,TGTGCCAGCAGCCCCAAGGACAGCTCTGGAAACACCATATATTTT
NA,TRBV2,few,TRBJ1-2,CASSERTNYGYTF,TGTGCCAGCAGTGAACGCACAAACTATGGCTACACCTTC
TRBD2,TRBV18,NA,TRBJ2-1,CASSTGLASQQGEQFF,TGTGCCAGCTCAACGGGACTAGCGAGCCAACAAGGTGAGCAGTTCTTC
NA,TRBV15,once,TRBJ2-7,CATSRGRVAYEQYF,TGTGCCACCAGCAGAGGGAGGGTAGCCTACGAGCAGTACTTC
NA,TRBV5-1,NA,TRBJ2-1,CASSGGDRRYNEQFF,TGCGCCAGCAGCGGGGGGGACAGGAGATACAATGAGCAGTTCTTC
NA,TRBV6-5,NA,TRBJ2-7,CASSRQARDEQYF,TGTGCCAGCAGCCGACAGGCACGTGACGAGCAGTACTTC
NA,TRBV28,few,TRBJ1-5,CASSLLPGGRAGNQPQHF,TGTGCCAGCAGTTTATTACCCGGTGGCAGGGCGGGCAATCAGCCCCAGCATTTT
NA,TRBV21-1,NA,TRBJ1-1,CASSEDSPTF,TGTGCCAGCAGCGAGGACTCCCCGACCTTT
NA,TRBV27,NA,TRBJ2-3,CASSGVTDTQYF,TGTGCCAGCAGCGGGGTCACAGATACGCAGTATTTT
TRBD2,TRBV18,NA,TRBJ2-7,CASSPISGTSGEQYF,TGTGCCAGCTCACCAATCTCCGGGACTAGCGGCGAGCAGTACTTC
NA,TRBV7-9,once,TRBJ2-2,CASSLMVELFF,TGTGCCAGCAGCTTAATGGTGGAGCTGTTTTTT
TRBD1,TRBV27,NA,TRBJ2-3,CATSDRGTDTQYF,TGTGCCACCTCGGACAGGGGCACAGATACGCAGTATTTT
NA,TRBV27,NA,TRBJ2-5,CASSVRQQETQYF,TGTGCCAGCAGTGTCCGGCAGCAGGAGACCCAGTACTTC
NA,TRBV5-1,NA,TRBJ2-3,CASSLPADTQYF,TGCGCCAGCAGCTTGCCCGCAGATACGCAGTATTTT
TRBD2,TRBV29-1,NA,TRBJ2-3,CSVAGTITDTQYF,TGCAGCGTAGCGGGAACCATCACAGATACGCAGTATTTT
NA,TRBV28,NA,TRBJ1-2,CASSFSGAPVGGYTF,TGTGCCAGCAGTTTCTCAGGGGCTCCCGTAGGAGGCTACACCTTC
NA,TRBV9,many,TRBJ2-1,CASSVGAFSYNEQFF,TGTGCCAGCAGCGTAGGGGCTTTCTCCTACAATGAGCAGTTCTTC
NA,TRBV29-1,NA,TRBJ1-1,CSIRPGNTEAFF,TGCAGCATCCGACCGGGGAACACTGAAGCTTTCTTT
NA,TRBV6-5,NA,TRBJ1-5,CASSSNQPQHF,TGTGCCAGCAGTAGCAATCAGCCCCAGCATTTT
TRBD1,TRBV6-1,NA,TRBJ2-7,CAGSEADPGQGNYEQYF,TGTGCCGGCAGTGAAGCCGACCCCGGACAGGGGAACTACGAGCAGTACTTC
NA,TRBV9,NA,TRBJ1-2,CASSVGNNYGYTF,TGTGCCAGCAGCGTGGGCAATAACTATGGCTACACCTTC
NA,TRBV2,few,TRBJ1-5,CASSERGPQHF,TGTGCCAGCAGTGAAAGGGGTCCCCAGCATTTT
TRBD1,TRBV30,few,TRBJ1-5,CAWTDGTGGSNQPQHF,TGTGCCTGGACCGACGGGACAGGGGGTAGCAATCAGCCCCAGCATTTT
TRBD1,TRBV7-8,NA,TRBJ2-7,CASKTQGASGYEQYF,TGTGCCAGCAAAACCCAGGGGGCTAGTGGTTACGAGCAGTACTTC
NA,TRBV6-4,NA,TRBJ1-5,CASSVQLPFLLSYSNQPQHF,TGTGCCAGCAGTGTTCAACTCCCTTTCCTCCTCTCTTATAGCAATCAGCCCCAGCATTTT
NA,TRBV5-1,NA,TRBJ1-2,CASRDTAYGYTF,TGCGCCAGCAGGGATACAGCCTATGGCTACACCTTC
TRBD1,TRBV19,NA,TRBJ2-7,CASSDPGQGAYEQYF,TGTGCCAGTAGTGACCCTGGACAGGGGGCCTACGAGCAGTACTTC
NA,TRBV2,few,TRBJ2-5,CASSAGQETQYF,TGTGCCAGCAGTGCGGGGCAAGAGACCCAGTACTTC
TRBD2,TRBV6-1,NA,TRBJ2-2,CASSGTSAGELFF,TGTGCCAGCAGTGGGACTAGCGCCGGGGAGCTGTTTTTT
TRBD1,TRBV9,once,TRBJ1-4,CASSVAPGGQEKLFF,TGTGCCAGCAGCGTAGCGCCAGGGGGACAAGAAAAACTGTTTTTT
NA,TRBV4-2,NA,TRBJ2-7,CASSQGVWGERDEQYF,TGTGCCAGCAGCCAAGGGGTATGGGGGGAGAGGGACGAGCAGTACTTC
TRBD1,TRBV5-4,NA,TRBJ1-2,CASISKGQGLDGYTF,TGTGCCAGCATCTCGAAGGGACAGGGTTTGGATGGCTACACCTTC
TRBD2,TRBV5-5,NA,TRBJ2-7,CASSTSGTYEQYF,TGTGCCAGCAGCACTAGCGGAACCTACGAGCAGTACTTC
TRBD1,TRBV5-1,NA,TRBJ2-7,CASSLQGYEQYF,TGCGCCAGCAGCTTACAGGGGTACGAGCAGTACTTC
TRBD1,TRBV7-9,NA,TRBJ2-7,CASSSTGNEQYF,TGTGCCAGCAGCTCGACAGGGAACGAGCAGTACTTC
TRBD2,TRBV10-1,NA,TRBJ2-7,CASRLAGGNEQYF,TGCGCCAGCAGACTAGCGGGTGGAAACGAGCAGTACTTC
NA,TRBV10-2,NA,TRBJ2-5,CASSRPGAPTGETQYF,TGCGCCAGCAGTCGACCAGGGGCTCCAACAGGAGAGACCCAGTACTTC
TRBD2,TRBV6-1,few,TRBJ2-2,CASSEIAGGTGELFF,TGTGCCAGCAGTGAAATAGCGGGAGGCACCGGGGAGCTGTTTTTT
NA,TRBV5-6,NA,TRBJ2-7,CASSRPLGGGGSTEQYF,TGTGCCAGCAGCCGACCTTTAGGAGGAGGGGGGTCTACGGAGCAGTACTTC
TRBD1,TRBV28,once,TRBJ1-2,CASSLLPGQGVGGYTF,TGTGCCAGCAGTTTGTTACCGGGACAGGGTGTGGGTGGCTACACCTTC